The present T cell receptor beta chain was sequenced within a study of T cells after yellow fever vaccination. General observations from the study: Overall, a small share of clonotypes was seen in both CD4 and CD8 compartments. In post-booster samples, most primary-vaccination clones reappeared (approximately 96% CD4, roughly 89% CD8).

This clonotype was observed a handful of times. What it binds is not known. The length of the CDR3 is 19 residues. Synthesis of TCR cDNA relied on 5'RACE template switching, which attached a universal primer site and UMIs. TCRdb re-called the 5' RACE reads with MiXCR, one entry per CDR3 protein. The sample lists a few hundred thousand distinct CDR3 sequences, about 15% seen once, with roughly 17% in the top ten. The chain employs TRBV21-1 and TRBJ1-1; the table calls TRBD1, which could not be checked here. TRBV21-1 is classified as a pseudogene. The sequence derives from a man aged 18 to 29 who received the YFV17D yellow fever vaccine. The sequenced sample was PBMCs, obtained around 5 days after the first yellow fever vaccination. The CDR3 sequence is CASSAKPGQDPGAHTEAFF. In nucleotides, the CDR3 is TGTGCCAGCAGCGCGAAACCGGGACAGGACCCAGGGGCGCACACTGAAGCTTTCTTT.